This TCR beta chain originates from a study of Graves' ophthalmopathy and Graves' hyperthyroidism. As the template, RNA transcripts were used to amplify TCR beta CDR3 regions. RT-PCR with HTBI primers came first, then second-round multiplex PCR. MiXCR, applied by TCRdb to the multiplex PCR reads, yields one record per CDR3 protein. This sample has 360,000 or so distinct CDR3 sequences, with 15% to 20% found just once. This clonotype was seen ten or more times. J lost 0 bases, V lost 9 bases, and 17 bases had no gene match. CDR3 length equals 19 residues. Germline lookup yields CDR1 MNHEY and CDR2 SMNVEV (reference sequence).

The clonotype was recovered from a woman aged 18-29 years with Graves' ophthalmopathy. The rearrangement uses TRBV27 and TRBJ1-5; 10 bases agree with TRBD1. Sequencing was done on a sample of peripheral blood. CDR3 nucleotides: TGTGCCAGTCCGGGACAGGGGCGCGATGCACCTTATAGCAATCAGCCCCAGCATTTT. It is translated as CASPGQGRDAPYSNQPQHF.